The next 24 T cell receptor beta chains were all read from a single sample in a study of blood T cell repertoires in COVID-19. Measured with immunoSEQ multiplex PCR; TCRdb has only the in-frame clones, and not every one. The sample lists 40,000 to 45,000 clones, nearly 90% occurring once. Material for sequencing was peripheral blood. These receptors all stem from a human donor in a cohort sampled during active COVID-19.

The rearrangement joins TRBV3-1 (or the pseudogene TRBV3-2) to TRBJ1-2; 12 nucleotides match TRBD1. Germline V gene sequence: CDR1 LGHDT, CDR2 YNNKEL (reference sequence). The CDR3 contains 17 residues. With V trimmed by 2 bases and J by 5 bases, 9 bases remained unmatched. The CDR3 spells CASSQLPGQGAGYGYTF. CDR3 nucleotide sequence: TGTGCCAGCAGCCAATTACCGGGACAGGGGGCCGGATATGGCTACACCTTC.

CDR3 DNA sequence: TGTGCCAGCAGCACGGGACTAGCGGGGGGTATCACAGATACGCAGTATTTT. Encoded protein: CASSTGLAGGITDTQYF. The chain is built from TRBV7-8 and TRBJ2-3; TRBD2 agrees at 15 bases. Germline values: CDR1 SGHVS, CDR2 FQNEAQ. The CDR3 is made up of 17 amino acids. Losses at the gene ends were 5 bases for V and 2 bases for J; bases not matched to a gene: 5.

This sequence joins TRBV14 and TRBJ2-7; no definite D call. CDR1 is SGHDN and CDR2 is FVKESK in the germline V gene. Trimming took 2 bases from V and 3 from J, leaving 5 bases between them. CDR3 length: 12 residues. CDR3 residues: CASSQSHYEQYF. The CDR3, as DNA: TGTGCCAGCAGCCAAAGCCACTACGAGCAGTACTTC. The full variable domain, rest sourced from reference TRBV14 and TRBJ2-7, is EAGVTQFPSHSVIEKGQTVTLRCDPISGHDNLYWYRRVMGKEIKFLLHFVKESKQDESGMPNNRFLAERTGGTYSTLKVQPAELEDSGVYFCASSQSHYEQYFGPGTRLTVT.

This chain connects TRBV18 to TRBJ2-5; no reliable D call. The V end was cut by 5 bases, the J end by 2 bases, with 6 bases between. CDR3 length: 12 residues. Germline values: CDR1 KGHSH, CDR2 LQKENI. CDR3 DNA: TGTGCCAGCTCAAGCTTACAAGAGACCCAGTACTTC. It specifies CASSSLQETQYF.

The rearrangement links TRBV12-5 to TRBJ2-2; 10 bases match TRBD1. This CDR3 spans 15 amino acids. From germline, CDR1 is LGHNT and CDR2 FRNRAP. V lost 7 bases and J lost 7; bases outside the gene matches: 9. DNA of the CDR3: TGTGCTAGTGCCCCGGGACAGGGGCTGATCGGGGAGCTGTTTTTT. Translating gives CASAPGQGLIGELFF.

The J gene is TRBJ2-2, the V gene TRBV5-1; the match to TRBD2 covers 7 bases. This CDR3 comprises 15 residues. V shed 7 bases, J shed 0 bases, and the junction held 6 bases outside the gene matches. Germline lookup yields CDR1 SGHRS and CDR2 YFSETQ. The DNA of the CDR3 is TGCGCCAGCCACCCGGGAGGAGCGAACACCGGGGAGCTGTTTTTT. Translating it yields CASHPGGANTGELFF.

This clone was seen once. As DNA, the CDR3 is TGCGCCAGCAGCAGGGGAGGGGACACAGATACGCAGTATTTT. Its protein product is CASSRGGDTDTQYF. The rearrangement links TRBV5-1 to TRBJ2-3; TRBD2 aligns across 7 bases. The V and J ends lost 4 bases and 2 bases, in that order; junction bases with no gene match: 4. Per germline, CDR1 SGHRS and CDR2 YFSETQ. The CDR3 sequence is 14 residues long.

The chain employs TRBV3-1 (or the pseudogene TRBV3-2) and TRBJ2-3, with D perhaps TRBD2 (7 bases). The CDR3 consists of 16 residues. Germline V gives CDR1 LGHDT, CDR2 YNNKEL (reference sequence). Trimming took off 0 bases at V and 2 bases at J, with 12 bases between the two ends. This CDR3 reads CASSQEPRGPTDTQYF. The CDR3 coding sequence is TGTGCCAGCAGCCAAGAACCGCGGGGGCCCACAGATACGCAGTATTTT.

This chain uses TRBV5-1 with TRBJ1-2, with D possibly being TRBD1 (5 bases). The CDR3 loop spans 15 amino acids. CDR1 and CDR2 (germline): SGHRS, YFSETQ. V was trimmed by 1 base and J by 0 bases, leaving 10 bases between them. CDR3 coding DNA: TGCGCCAGCAGCTTGCGGGGGTCCACTAACTATGGCTACACCTTC. Translating gives CASSLRGSTNYGYTF.

The chain employs TRBV6-5 and TRBJ2-7; D perhaps matches TRBD1 (5 bases). Germline V lookup: CDR1 MNHEY, CDR2 SVGAGI. V was trimmed by 4 bases and J by 5 bases, leaving 12 bases between them. This CDR3 has 13 amino acids. CDR3 nucleotide sequence: TGTGCCAGCAGTTCTCAGGGTGTCAACGAGCAGTACTTC. It codes for CASSSQGVNEQYF.

This chain links TRBV9 with TRBJ1-3; D is undetermined. V gave up 5 bases and J gave up 4 bases, with 16 bases separating them. The CDR3 runs to 15 residues. Germline V gene sequence: CDR1 SGDLS, CDR2 YYNGEE. The CDR3 DNA follows: TGTGCCAGCAGTTCATGGGCAGGAGGGGGAAACACCATATATTTT. Translation gives CASSSWAGGGNTIYF.

The chain joins TRBV7-3 to TRBJ1-5; TRBD1 agrees at 8 bases. This CDR3 comprises 16 residues. From germline, CDR1 is SGHTA and CDR2 FQGTGA. The junction had 10 bases not matched to a gene; V was cut back by 4 bases and J by 5 bases. The CDR3 here is CASSSPVDRVDQPQHF. The DNA of the CDR3 is TGTGCCAGCAGCTCACCCGTGGACAGGGTCGATCAGCCCCAGCATTTT.

J is TRBJ2-7 and V is TRBV7-9; 7 bases line up with TRBD1. The CDR3 totals 16 residues. Germline V lookup: CDR1 SEHNR, CDR2 FQNEAQ (reference sequence). Trimming removed 5 bases from V and 0 bases from J; junction bases left unmatched: 10. The DNA of the CDR3 is TGTGCCAGCAGCACCACCACAGGGGTCAGCTCCTACGAGCAGTACTTC. This codes for CASSTTTGVSSYEQYF.

The chain joins TRBV11-3 to TRBJ2-5; the D is unclear. V was shortened by 4 bases and J by 1 base, with 10 bases between the two germline ends. The CDR3 spans 14 residues. Germline CDR1 SGHNT, CDR2 YENEEA. This CDR3 reads CASSSDWVQETQYF. DNA of the CDR3: TGTGCCAGCAGCTCCGACTGGGTCCAAGAGACCCAGTACTTC.

This chain connects TRBV5-1 to TRBJ1-2; D not certain. V lost 1 base to trimming and J lost 1 base, with 5 bases between them. There are 13 residues in the CDR3. Germline values: CDR1 SGHRS, CDR2 YFSETQ. The CDR3 loop reads CASSLQVNYGYTF. The DNA for the CDR3 is TGCGCCAGCAGCTTGCAGGTTAACTATGGCTACACCTTC.

The gene calls are TRBV6-2 or TRBV6-3 and TRBJ1-2; D is uncertain. V was shortened by 0 bases and J by 6 bases, with 8 bases between the two germline ends. Germline V gives CDR1 MNHEY, CDR2 SVGEGT. The CDR3 has 13 residues. The CDR3 region is CASSYSIGDGYTF. The CDR3, as DNA: TGTGCCAGCAGTTACTCGATCGGGGATGGCTACACCTTC.

The rearrangement joins TRBV6-6 to TRBJ1-1; a weak D match, TRBD1 (5 bases). Looked up from germline, CDR1 is MNHNY and CDR2 is SVGAGI (reference sequence). The V gene lost 8 bases and the J gene lost 0 bases, with 16 bases spanning the gap. The CDR3 has 15 amino acids. The CDR3 DNA sequence: TGTGCCAGCGACTCCCGGGGGGTCATGAACACTGAAGCTTTCTTT. Translated, it gives CASDSRGVMNTEAFF.

This chain links TRBV5-1 with TRBJ2-7, with D possibly TRBD2 on 7 matching bases. In germline, CDR1 is SGHRS, CDR2 YFSETQ. This CDR3 is built from 18 residues. V lost 2 bases and J 0 bases, leaving 21 bases between the germline ends. CDR3 DNA sequence: TGCGCCAGCAGCTTCCCCCCGGGTGTTGGGGGGGCCTCCTACGAGCAGTACTTC. This encodes CASSFPPGVGGASYEQYF.

By its share, this clone is medium-sized. This rearrangement joins TRBV12-3 or TRBV12-4 to TRBJ1-1, with D perhaps TRBD1 (5 bases). The CDR3 length is 13 residues. V shed 2 bases and J shed 5 bases, with 9 bases lying between them. The CDR3 DNA reads as TGTGCCAGCAGTTTAAAGGAGGGGACTGAAGCTTTCTTT. It codes for CASSLKEGTEAFF.

The chain employs TRBV9 and TRBJ1-3, with a tentative D call TRBD1 (6 bases). The CDR3 has 15 amino acids. Germline CDR1 is SGDLS and CDR2 is YYNGEE. The ends were cut back, 4 bases at V and 1 base at J, with 12 bases in the middle. For the CDR3, the DNA is TGTGCCAGCAGCCCCGACGGACAGTCTGGAAACACCATATATTTT. Protein sequence: CASSPDGQSGNTIYF.

This chain connects TRBV11-2 to TRBJ1-6; tentative D call: TRBD1 (5 bases). The CDR3 extends over 14 amino acids. The germline gives CDR1 SGHAT, CDR2 FQNNGV. V shed 1 base and J shed 5 bases, with 6 bases lying between them. The CDR3 spells CASSLGQNNSPLHF. Here the CDR3 DNA reads TGTGCCAGCAGCTTAGGACAGAATAATTCACCCCTCCACTTT.

Only a few counts were recorded for this clone. This sequence joins TRBV10-1 and TRBJ2-7, with D possibly being TRBD2 (7 bases). V lost 3 bases and J lost 5, with 11 bases in between. Per germline, CDR1 WNHNN and CDR2 SYGVQD (reference sequence). This CDR3 is built from 13 residues. CDR3 sequence reads: CASSDLGGHEQYF. CDR3 nucleotide sequence: TGCGCCAGCAGTGATCTCGGGGGGCACGAGCAGTACTTC.

This chain's CDR3 is CAISGRGTGFGETQYF. Here the CDR3 DNA reads TGTGCCATCAGTGGAAGGGGGACCGGCTTCGGGGAGACCCAGTACTTC. This rearrangement joins TRBV10-3 to TRBJ2-5; tentatively, D is TRBD1 (6 bases). Trimming removed 4 bases from V and 5 bases from J, with 20 bases in between. Per germline, CDR1 ENHRY and CDR2 SYGVKD. The CDR3 runs 16 residues.

This sequence joins TRBV5-6 and TRBJ1-2, with 10 bases aligning to TRBD1. Germline V gene lookup returns CDR1 SGHDT and CDR2 YYEEEE. V trimming: 4 bases; J trimming: 7 bases; junction bases outside the gene matches: 7. CDR3 size: 14 residues. The CDR3 nucleotides read TGTGCCAGCAGCCGGGACAGGGGAACGTCTGGCTACACCTTC. Encoded protein: CASSRDRGTSGYTF.